The 13 T cell receptor beta chains listed next were all sequenced from one sample in a study of cytotoxic CD8 clonotypes in ibrutinib-treated CLL. The protocol was immunoSEQ multiplex PCR, while the TCRdb copy is restricted to in-frame clones and leaves out a portion. Among about 120,000 clones listed, approximately 83% were seen once. The sequenced sample was PBMCs, obtained after 24 months of ibrutinib treatment. All receptors come from a human donor with chronic lymphocytic leukemia.

This chain uses TRBV14 with TRBJ1-1; TRBD1 is a possible D gene (5 bases). V was pared by 1 base and J by 7 bases, with 19 bases between. This CDR3 comprises 16 residues. Germline V gene data show CDR1 as SGHDN and CDR2 as FVKESK. The CDR3 DNA reads as TGTGCCAGCAGCCAAGTAATCTCAAAGCAGAGGGGTGAAGCTTTCTTT. Translating gives CASSQVISKQRGEAFF.

This chain links TRBV6-6 with TRBJ1-5; maybe TRBD1 (5 bases). The germline V gene has CDR1 MNHNY and CDR2 SVGAGI (reference sequence). The CDR3 sequence is 14 residues long. The V end was cut by 6 bases, the J end by 0 bases, with 9 bases between. The CDR3 is CASRPDSSNQPQHF. In DNA form, the CDR3 reads TGTGCCAGCAGGCCCGACAGTAGCAATCAGCCCCAGCATTTT.

This rearrangement joins TRBV2 to TRBJ2-3; TRBD2 matches at 8 bases. In germline, CDR1 is SNHLY, CDR2 FYNNEI. This CDR3 spans 15 amino acids. V shed 5 bases and J 5 bases; nucleotides not matched to a gene: 9. CDR3 sequence reads: CASSRPTGGRDTQYF. As DNA, the CDR3 is TGTGCCAGCAGTCGCCCGACGGGAGGGCGAGATACGCAGTATTTT.

V gene TRBV2 combines with J gene TRBJ2-2; TRBD2 might be the D (5 bases). V was trimmed by 6 bases and J by 0 bases, leaving 14 bases between them. Looked up from germline, CDR1 is SNHLY and CDR2 is FYNNEI. CDR3 length: 16 amino acids. The CDR3 here is CASRPGKAPNTGELFF. The CDR3 DNA reads TGTGCCAGCAGGCCGGGAAAAGCCCCGAACACCGGGGAGCTGTTTTTT.

This chain uses TRBV6-1 with TRBJ1-2; D gene ambiguous. The CDR3 spans 15 residues. The germline V gene has CDR1 MNHNS and CDR2 SASEGT. Trimming took 7 bases from V and 8 from J, leaving 23 bases between them. The CDR3 here is CASTLSMGILIGYTF. CDR3 sequence (DNA): TGTGCCAGCACCTTAAGTATGGGCATCCTAATAGGCTACACCTTC.

The V call is TRBV6-1, the J call TRBJ2-7, with 7 bases that match TRBD1. Germline CDR1 is MNHNS and CDR2 is SASEGT. This CDR3 is built from 13 residues. The trim removed 10 bases at V and 0 bases at J, leaving 6 bases unmatched. The CDR3 sequence: CATDREISYEQYF. The DNA of the CDR3 is TGTGCCACCGACAGGGAAATCTCCTACGAGCAGTACTTC.

To note about this clone: Other nucleotide sequences in the sample specify the same CDR3. This chain uses TRBV7-9 with TRBJ1-5, with 10 bases lining up with TRBD1. Germline loops: CDR1 SEHNR, CDR2 FQNEAQ (reference sequence). The CDR3 loop spans 15 amino acids. Trimming at V came to 1 base and at J to 4 bases, leaving 1 base not matched to a gene. In nucleotides, the CDR3 is TGTGCCAGCAGCTTAGGGACAGGGGGGAATCAGCCCCAGCATTTT. Encoded protein: CASSLGTGGNQPQHF. Looking up the rest from reference TRBV7-9 and TRBJ1-5 gives the full variable domain: DTGVSQNPRHKITKRGQNVTFRCDPISEHNRLYWYRQTLGQGPEFLTYFQNEAQLEKSRLLSDRFSAERPKGSFSTLEIQRTEQGDSAMYLCASSLGTGGNQPQHFGDGTRLSIL.

The rearrangement joins TRBV29-1 to TRBJ1-1, with D maybe TRBD1 (5 bases). Germline V gene data show CDR1 as SQVTM and CDR2 as ANQGSEA. CDR3 length equals 15 residues. The ends were cut back, 1 base at V and 7 bases at J, with 19 bases in the middle. The CDR3 region is CSVEVEFWGRSEAFF. The DNA of the CDR3 is TGCAGCGTTGAAGTTGAATTTTGGGGGAGGAGTGAAGCTTTCTTT.

This chain uses TRBV11-2 with TRBJ1-5; D unclear. Trimming took 0 bases from V and 2 from J, leaving 2 bases between them. The CDR3 covers 13 residues. Per the germline V gene, CDR1 is SGHAT and CDR2 is FQNNGV. As DNA, the CDR3 is TGTGCCAGCAGCTTAGATCGCAATCAGCCCCAGCATTTT. Translating gives CASSLDRNQPQHF.

V and J are TRBV15 and TRBJ2-7; D not certain. V was trimmed by 5 bases and J by 0 bases, leaving 14 bases between them. The germline V gene encodes CDR1 LNHNV and CDR2 YYDKDF (reference sequence). The CDR3 sequence is 15 residues long. In DNA, the CDR3 is TGTGCCACCAGCCCTCGCCTAGGCAGCTCCTACGAGCAGTACTTC. As protein: CATSPRLGSSYEQYF.

The rearrangement links TRBV7-2 to TRBJ1-5; tentative D call: TRBD1 (5 bases). This CDR3 is built from 16 residues. Germline V gives CDR1 SGHTA, CDR2 FQGNSA. V lost 5 bases, J lost 4 bases, and 18 bases lay in between. CDR3: CASSPTGTSPNQPQHF. The CDR3 coding sequence is TGTGCCAGCAGCCCCACCGGGACCTCCCCGAATCAGCCCCAGCATTTT.

This chain connects TRBV4-3 to TRBJ2-3; tentative D call: TRBD2 (6 bases). The CDR3 loop spans 15 amino acids. Between the trimmed V and J ends, which lost 4 bases and 2 bases, there was a span of 13 bases. CDR1 is LGHNA, CDR2 YSLEER, per germline. As DNA, the CDR3 is TGCGCCAGCAGCCGACTAGTGGGCCTCACAGATACGCAGTATTTT. It yields the protein CASSRLVGLTDTQYF.

The J gene is TRBJ1-1, the V gene TRBV28; D may be TRBD1 (5 bases). The CDR3 loop spans 18 amino acids. V was clipped by 5 bases and J by 2 bases, with 24 bases between them. Germline V CDR1 and CDR2: MDHEN, SYDVKM. The CDR3 spells CASSTTFSRGRSNTEAFF. CDR3 DNA: TGTGCCAGCAGTACAACCTTCTCTCGGGGGAGGAGTAACACTGAAGCTTTCTTT.